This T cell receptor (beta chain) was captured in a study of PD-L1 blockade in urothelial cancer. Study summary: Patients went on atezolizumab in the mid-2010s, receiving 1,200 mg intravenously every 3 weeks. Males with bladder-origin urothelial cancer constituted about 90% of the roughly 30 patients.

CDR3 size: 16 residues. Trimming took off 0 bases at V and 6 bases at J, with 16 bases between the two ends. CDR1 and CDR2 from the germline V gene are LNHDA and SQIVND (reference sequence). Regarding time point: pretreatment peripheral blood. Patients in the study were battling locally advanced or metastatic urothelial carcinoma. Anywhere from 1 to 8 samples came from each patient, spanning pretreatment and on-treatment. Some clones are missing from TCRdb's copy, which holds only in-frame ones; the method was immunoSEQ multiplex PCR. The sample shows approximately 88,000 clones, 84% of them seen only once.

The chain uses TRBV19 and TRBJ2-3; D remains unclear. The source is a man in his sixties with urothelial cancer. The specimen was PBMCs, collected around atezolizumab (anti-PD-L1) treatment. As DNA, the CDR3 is TGTGCCAGTAGTATAGATAACCCTCCCCGTGCGGATACGCAGTATTTT. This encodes CASSIDNPPRADTQYF.